This TCR beta chain came from a study of blood T cell repertoires in COVID-19. On the study more broadly: Collection of acute and convalescent COVID-19 samples took place in the United States, Italy and Spain. Nucleic acid was either cDNA or gDNA, and it came from T cells, B-cell-depleted T cells, or PBMCs.

V dropped 0 bases and J dropped 4 bases, with 16 bases sitting between them. Germline CDR1 is SGHRS and CDR2 is YFSETQ. CDR3 size: 16 residues. Authors' data handling: For nucleated cells, counts were estimated from reference gene primer amplification. Assay: immunoSEQ multiplex PCR; the TCRdb copy retains only in-frame clones and omits some. That table furnishes V, J and clone size, whereas the DNA furnished D and trimming. The table records approximately 16,000 clones, about 87% of them present only once. The sequence was obtained from a human donor in a cohort sampled during active COVID-19. The sequenced material came from peripheral blood. The J gene is TRBJ1-2, the V gene TRBV5-1; D remains unclear. The CDR3 DNA reads TGCGCCAGCAGCTTGGAAGGTACGGGATCTGCCTATGGCTACACCTTC. As protein: CASSLEGTGSAYGYTF.